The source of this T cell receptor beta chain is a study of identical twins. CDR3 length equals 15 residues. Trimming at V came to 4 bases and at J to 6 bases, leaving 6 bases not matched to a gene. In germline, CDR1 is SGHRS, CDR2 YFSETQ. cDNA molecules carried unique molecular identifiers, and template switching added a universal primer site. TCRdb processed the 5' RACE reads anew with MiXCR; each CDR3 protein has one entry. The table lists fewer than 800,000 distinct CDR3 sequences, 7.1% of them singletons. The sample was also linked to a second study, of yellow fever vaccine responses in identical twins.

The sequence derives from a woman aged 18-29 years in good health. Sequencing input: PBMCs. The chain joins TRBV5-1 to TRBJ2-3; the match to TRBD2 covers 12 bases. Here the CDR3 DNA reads TGCGCCAGCAGCATGACTAGCGGGAGAGACGATACGCAGTATTTT. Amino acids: CASSMTSGRDDTQYF.